One sample yielded the 4 T cell receptor beta chains listed below, sequenced in a study of blood T cell repertoires in COVID-19. Clones were read by immunoSEQ multiplex PCR, and TCRdb kept only the in-frame ones, dropping some. The sample yields 140,000 to 150,000 clones, roughly 90% seen once. Sequencing was carried out using peripheral blood. These receptors originate from a man aged 70 or older with acute or convalescent COVID-19.

The chain joins TRBV15 to TRBJ2-3; 14 bases are a match to TRBD2. The V and J ends lost 1 base and 2 bases, in that order; junction bases with no gene match: 5. The CDR3 loop spans 18 amino acids. The germline CDR1 and CDR2 sequences are LNHNV and YYDKDF (reference sequence). The CDR3 DNA is TGTGCCACCAGCAGAGGACTAGCGGGAGGGCGGGTCACAGATACGCAGTATTTT. Its translation: CATSRGLAGGRVTDTQYF.

This rearrangement joins TRBV7-8 to TRBJ1-2; D is undetermined. In germline, CDR1 is SGHVS, CDR2 FQNEAQ. The V end was cut by 1 base, the J end by 3 bases, with 6 bases between. The CDR3 totals 13 residues. The CDR3 reads CASSLVTDYGYTF. In DNA form, the CDR3 reads TGTGCCAGCAGCTTAGTCACGGACTATGGCTACACCTTC.

The chain links TRBV5-1 to TRBJ2-3; 11 positions agree with TRBD2. V shed 0 bases and J 3 bases; nucleotides not matched to a gene: 3. The CDR3 has 16 amino acids. Germline CDR1 is SGHRS and CDR2 is YFSETQ. The DNA for the CDR3 is TGCGCCAGCAGCTTGGAAGGGACTAGCGGAACAGATACGCAGTATTTT. This codes for CASSLEGTSGTDTQYF.

V gene TRBV4-2 combines with J gene TRBJ2-5; 8 bases fit TRBD2. The CDR3 sequence is 15 residues long. With V trimmed by 4 bases and J by 4 bases, 8 bases remained unmatched. Germline loops: CDR1 LGHNA, CDR2 YNFKEQ. DNA for the CDR3: TGTGCCAGCAGCCTCGGCGCAGCGGGGGTAGAGACCCAGTACTTC. Translated, it gives CASSLGAAGVETQYF.